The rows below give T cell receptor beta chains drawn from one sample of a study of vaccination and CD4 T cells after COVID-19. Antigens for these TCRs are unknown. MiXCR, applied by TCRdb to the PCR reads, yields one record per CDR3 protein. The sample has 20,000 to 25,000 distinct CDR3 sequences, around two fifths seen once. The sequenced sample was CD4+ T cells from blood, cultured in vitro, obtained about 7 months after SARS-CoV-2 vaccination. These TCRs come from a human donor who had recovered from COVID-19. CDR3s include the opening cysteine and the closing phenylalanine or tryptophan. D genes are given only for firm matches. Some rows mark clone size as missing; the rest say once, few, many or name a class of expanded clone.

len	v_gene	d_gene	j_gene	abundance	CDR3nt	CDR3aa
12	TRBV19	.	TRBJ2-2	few	TGTGCCAGTAGTTCGCAATCCGGGGAGCTGTTTTTT	CASSSQSGELFF
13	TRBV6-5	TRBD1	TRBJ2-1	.	TGTGCCAGCAGTTACAACAGGGGGAATGAGCAGTTCTTC	CASSYNRGNEQFF
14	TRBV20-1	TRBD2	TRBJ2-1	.	TGCAGTGCTCCGATAGCGGGATTGTACAATGAGCAGTTCTTC	CSAPIAGLYNEQFF
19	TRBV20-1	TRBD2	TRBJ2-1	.	TGCAGTGCGGTAGCGGGAGGGAGGTTTTCTCGCCGTGCCTACAATGAGCAGTTCTTC	CSAVAGGRFSRRAYNEQFF
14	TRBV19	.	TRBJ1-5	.	TGTGCCAGTATTCGCAGCCGGCACTCTCAGCCCCAGCATTTT	CASIRSRHSQPQHF
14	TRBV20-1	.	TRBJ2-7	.	TGCAGTGCTAGAGATTGGGTTAGTGCCAACGAGCAGTACTTC	CSARDWVSANEQYF
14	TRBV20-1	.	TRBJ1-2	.	TGCAGTGCTAGAGATTGGGTGGCGGCCTATGGCTACACCTTC	CSARDWVAAYGYTF
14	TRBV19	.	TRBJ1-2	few	TGTGCCAGTTCCTTGACGACTGGGAAGGGAGGCTACACCTTC	CASSLTTGKGGYTF
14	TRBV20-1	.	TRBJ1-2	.	TGCAGTGCTAGAGTGGGGGGTGGGCTCTATGGCTACACCTTC	CSARVGGGLYGYTF
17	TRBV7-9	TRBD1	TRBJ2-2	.	TGTGCCAGCAGCCCTTTCGGGACAGGGGGAGACACCGGGGAGCTGTTTTTT	CASSPFGTGGDTGELFF
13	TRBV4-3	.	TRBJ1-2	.	TGCGCCAGCAGCCAAGATCTACAGTATGGCTACACCTTC	CASSQDLQYGYTF
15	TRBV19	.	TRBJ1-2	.	TGTGCCAGTAGTATCACCGGGGTCGGCTATTCAGGCTACACCTTC	CASSITGVGYSGYTF
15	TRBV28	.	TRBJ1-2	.	TGTGCCAGCAGTCCGAACGACAGGAAGCACTATGGCTACACCTTC	CASSPNDRKHYGYTF
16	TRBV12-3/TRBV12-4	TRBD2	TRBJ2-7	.	TGTGCCAGCACCAAAACGGCCACTAGCGGGACGGTCGAGCAGTACTTC	CASTKTATSGTVEQYF
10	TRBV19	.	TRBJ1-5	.	TGTGCCAGTGGAGGGGAGGCCCAGCATTTT	CASGGEAQHF
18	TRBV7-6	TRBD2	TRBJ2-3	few	TGTGCCAGCAGCTTCGGACTAGCGGGAGGGAGGGGCGAAGATACGCAGTATTTT	CASSFGLAGGRGEDTQYF
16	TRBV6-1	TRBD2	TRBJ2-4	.	TGTGCCAGCACCTGGGGACTAGCGTTAGCCAAAAACATTCAGTACTTC	CASTWGLALAKNIQYF
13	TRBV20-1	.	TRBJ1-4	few	TGCAGTGCTGCCGGGACGGAGAATGAAAAACTGTTTTTT	CSAAGTENEKLFF
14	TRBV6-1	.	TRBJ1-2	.	TGTGCCAGCACCCCTGGAAACCTTAACTATGGCTACACCTTC	CASTPGNLNYGYTF
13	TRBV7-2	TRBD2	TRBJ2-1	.	TGTGCCAGCAGCTTAGAGCGGGAGGATGAGCAGTTCTTC	CASSLEREDEQFF
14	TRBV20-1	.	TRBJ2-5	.	TGCAGTGTCAGAGGGGGATTTGGCCAAGAGACCCAGTACTTC	CSVRGGFGQETQYF
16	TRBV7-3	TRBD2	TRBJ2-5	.	TGTGCCAGCAGCCGGGGACTAGCGGGAGATGTAGAGACCCAGTACTTC	CASSRGLAGDVETQYF
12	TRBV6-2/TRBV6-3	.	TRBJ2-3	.	TGTGCCAGCAGTTACAGCAGAGATACGCAGTATTTT	CASSYSRDTQYF
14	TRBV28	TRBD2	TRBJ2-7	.	TGTGCCAGCAGAACGACTAGCGGGAGTGGCGAGCAGTACTTC	CASRTTSGSGEQYF
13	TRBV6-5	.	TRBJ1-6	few	TGTGCCAGCAGTTATAGCCCCTGGGTCGCCCTCCACTTT	CASSYSPWVALHF
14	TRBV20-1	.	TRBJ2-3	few	TGCAGTGCTTCCCCCCGGGCTAGGACCGATACGCAGTATTTT	CSASPRARTDTQYF
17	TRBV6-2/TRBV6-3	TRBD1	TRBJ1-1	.	TGTGCCAGCAGTTACGCTGTCCCGGGACAGGCTCCTTTGAGGGCTTTCTTT	CASSYAVPGQAPLRAFF
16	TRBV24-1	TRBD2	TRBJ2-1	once	TGTGCCACCAGTGCCCCTAGCGGGCAAGGAGATGGTGAGCAGTTCTTC	CATSAPSGQGDGEQFF
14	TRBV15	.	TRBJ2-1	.	TGTGCCACCAGCAGCGAGCGCTTTACGTTCGGGCAGTTCTTC	CATSSERFTFGQFF
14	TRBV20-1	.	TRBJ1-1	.	TGCAGTGCTAGAGATGGTAGCACGAACACTGAAGCTTTCTTT	CSARDGSTNTEAFF
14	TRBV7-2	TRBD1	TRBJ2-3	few	TGTGCCAGCAGCTTAGGTCAGGGGGCAGATACGCAGTATTTT	CASSLGQGADTQYF
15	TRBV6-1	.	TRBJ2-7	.	TGTGCCAGCACCTCTGCTGGCGGGACCTTCTACGAGCAGTACTTC	CASTSAGGTFYEQYF
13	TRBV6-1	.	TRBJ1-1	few	TGTGCCAGCAGTGTGGGGGCACACACTGAAGCTTTCTTT	CASSVGAHTEAFF
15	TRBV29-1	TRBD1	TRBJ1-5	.	TGCAGCGTTTCTGCGGGACAGTCAAGCAATCAGCCCCAGCATTTT	CSVSAGQSSNQPQHF
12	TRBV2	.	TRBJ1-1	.	TGTGCCAGCTCCAACTGGGACACTGAAGCTTTCTTT	CASSNWDTEAFF
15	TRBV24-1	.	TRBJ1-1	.	TGTGCCACCAGTGACGCAGGGAGTGGGGGCACTGAAGCTTTCTTT	CATSDAGSGGTEAFF
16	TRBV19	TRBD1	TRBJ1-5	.	TGTGCCAGTAGTATGGGAGCGGACAGGGGCAATCAGCCCCAGCATTTT	CASSMGADRGNQPQHF